Below are 27 T cell receptor beta chains sequenced from a single sample in a study of blood T cells in healthy people across ages. Using a J-beta primer mix together with a sample-barcoded 5' primer, a second PCR was run for about 6 to 12 cycles. Each CDR3 protein gets one entry after TCRdb re-called the 5' RACE reads with MiXCR. The sample holds some 1,500,000 distinct CDR3 sequences; less than 45% are singletons and the top ten take about 4%. What was sequenced was blood. The receptors derive from a woman between 18 and 29 years old in good health.

The V gene is TRBV25-1, the J gene TRBJ2-7; perhaps TRBD1 as D (5 bases). The CDR3 is made up of 16 amino acids. Germline V gene sequence: CDR1 MGHDK, CDR2 SYGVNS. Trimming left V 1 base short and J 7 bases short, with 20 bases between. This CDR3 reads CASSESQDTAYNEQYF. DNA for the CDR3: TGTGCCAGCAGTGAATCCCAGGACACAGCCTACAATGAGCAGTACTTC.

The V and J genes are TRBV12-3 or TRBV12-4 and TRBJ1-5; D remains unclear. V lost 2 bases and J 7 bases, leaving 15 bases between the germline ends. The CDR3 length is 15 residues. The CDR3 coding sequence is TGTGCCAGCAGTTTACCGGCAAGAAGGTACCAGCCCCAGCATTTT. This codes for CASSLPARRYQPQHF.

This clonotype has a handful of counts. The J gene is TRBJ2-7, the V gene TRBV12-3 or TRBV12-4; D is unresolved. The CDR3 consists of 14 residues. V lost 5 bases and J lost 4, with 15 bases in between. CDR3 residues: CASSPQGYLYEQYF. The CDR3 nucleotides read TGTGCCAGCAGTCCCCAAGGTTACCTTTACGAGCAGTACTTC.

This chain connects TRBV20-1 to TRBJ2-1; possibly TRBD2 for D (6 bases). Per germline, CDR1 DFQATT and CDR2 SNEGSKA (reference sequence). V lost 8 bases to trimming and J lost 3 bases, with 14 bases between them. The CDR3 contains 13 residues. CDR3 loop: CSSYRRDYNEQFF. For the CDR3, the DNA is TGCAGTTCCTACCGGCGGGACTACAATGAGCAGTTCTTC.

This sequence joins TRBV5-1 and TRBJ2-3; D possibly uses TRBD1 or TRBD2 (6 bases each). CDR1 and CDR2 from the germline V gene are SGHRS and YFSETQ. This CDR3 spans 14 amino acids. V lost 4 bases, J lost 7 bases, and 16 bases lay in between. CDR3 nucleotide sequence: TGCGCCAGCAGCGGGTGGGGGGCCGTGAATACGCAGTATTTT. It codes for CASSGWGAVNTQYF.

The chain has TRBV13 and TRBJ2-6, with D possibly being TRBD2 (6 bases). V was clipped by 3 bases and J by 4 bases, with 13 bases between them. CDR1 PRHDT and CDR2 FYEKMQ come from the germline V gene (reference sequence). CDR3 length: 16 amino acids. CDR3 DNA: TGTGCCAGCAGCTTGCGGGGCTTTTTGGGGGCCAACGTCCTGACTTTC. Translating gives CASSLRGFLGANVLTF.

The gene calls are TRBV4-3 and TRBJ2-2; D remains unclear. Germline V gene sequence: CDR1 LGHNA, CDR2 YSLEER. V lost 0 bases, J lost 8 bases, and 16 bases lay in between. The CDR3 runs 16 residues. The CDR3 reads CASSQDGAGRAGELFF. The CDR3 region has the DNA TGCGCCAGCAGCCAAGATGGCGCCGGTAGAGCTGGGGAGCTGTTTTTT.

This clonotype was picked up a small number of times. One end of the junction varies from germline; a read error may be responsible. V and J are TRBV9 and TRBJ2-4; either TRBD1 or TRBD2 may supply D (6 bases each). This CDR3 contains 15 residues. Germline V lookup: CDR1 SGDLS, CDR2 YYNGEE. CDR3 region: CASSGGAEAENIQYF. As DNA, the CDR3 is TGTGCCAGCAGCGGGGGGGCAGAAGCCGAAAACATTCAGTACTTC.

This clonotype appeared a few times. V is TRBV5-1 and J is TRBJ2-1, with a tentative D call TRBD2 (6 bases). The CDR3 covers 16 residues. V was shortened by 4 bases and J by 4 bases, with 18 bases between the two germline ends. The germline CDR1 and CDR2 sequences are SGHRS and YFSETQ. CDR3 coding DNA: TGCGCCAGCAGCCTGATGCTAGCGCCGGCATACAATGAGCAGTTCTTC. The encoded protein is CASSLMLAPAYNEQFF.

The DNA of the CDR3 is TGTGCCAGCAGCGCCCGTGGGGGACAGGGAAACACTGAAGCTTTCTTT. The encoded protein is CASSARGGQGNTEAFF. The rearrangement links TRBV11-2 to TRBJ1-1; 9 bases map to TRBD1. After removal of 5 bases from V and 2 bases from J, the junction contained 9 bases not matched to a gene. Germline loops: CDR1 SGHAT, CDR2 FQNNGV. There are 16 residues in the CDR3.

The chain joins TRBV5-1 to TRBJ2-3, with 12 bases matching TRBD2. The V gene's germline CDR1 is SGHRS and CDR2 YFSETQ. The J segment lost 2 bases and the V segment lost 4 bases, leaving 8 bases of the junction unmatched. The CDR3 is 17 residues long. Written as DNA, the CDR3 is TGCGCCAGCAGCAAAGGACTAGCGGGGCCCTACACAGATACGCAGTATTTT. It codes for CASSKGLAGPYTDTQYF.

In its sample, this clonotype was seen a few times. This chain links TRBV28 with TRBJ1-5; D is ambiguous. The CDR3 runs to 13 residues. V dropped 8 bases and J dropped 2 bases, with 10 bases sitting between them. CDR1 and CDR2 (germline): MDHEN, SYDVKM. The CDR3 here is CASHGWGNQPQHF. As DNA, the CDR3 is TGTGCCAGCCACGGATGGGGCAATCAGCCCCAGCATTTT. The full variable domain, rest sourced from reference TRBV28 and TRBJ1-5, is DVKVTQSSRYLVKRTGEKVFLECVQDMDHENMFWYRQDPGLGLRLIYFSYDVKMKEKGDIPEGYSVSREKKERFSLILESASTNQTSMYLCASHGWGNQPQHFGDGTRLSIL.

The genes are TRBV7-2 and TRBJ1-1, with D tentatively TRBD1 (6 bases). The CDR3 is 15 amino acids. Per the germline V gene, CDR1 is SGHTA and CDR2 is FQGNSA. V shed 6 bases and J shed 1 base, with 15 bases lying between them. In DNA, the CDR3 is TGTGCCAGCAGTGCTTGGGTGGACAGGAACACTGAAGCTTTCTTT. Residues: CASSAWVDRNTEAFF. Full variable domain (remainder filled in from reference TRBV7-2 and TRBJ1-1): GAGVSQSPSNKVTEKGKDVELRCDPISGHTALYWYRQSLGQGLEFLIYFQGNSAPDKSGLPSDRFSAERTGGSVSTLTIQRTQQEDSAVYLCASSAWVDRNTEAFFGQGTRLTVV.

V is TRBV12-3 or TRBV12-4 and J is TRBJ2-5; D is uncertain. Trimming took off 5 bases at V and 11 bases at J, with 24 bases between the two ends. The CDR3 consists of 15 residues. This CDR3 is CASSPQRKVYNEQYF. The CDR3 bases are TGTGCCAGCAGTCCACAGAGGAAGGTCTACAATGAGCAGTACTTC.

This clonotype was detected only a few times. CDR3 residues: CSAISGSYEQYF. Here the CDR3 DNA reads TGCAGTGCAATAAGCGGGAGCTACGAGCAGTACTTC. The V call is TRBV20-1, the J call TRBJ2-7; 8 bases fit TRBD2. This CDR3 contains 12 residues. With 6 bases clipped from V and 3 bases from J, the junction kept 4 bases outside the gene matches. The germline CDR1 and CDR2 sequences are DFQATT and SNEGSKA (reference sequence).

This clonotype was seen a few times. V gene TRBV10-3 combines with J gene TRBJ1-2, with TRBD1 matching over 7 bases. In germline, CDR1 is ENHRY, CDR2 SYGVKD. The CDR3 contains 15 residues. Losses at the gene ends were 0 bases for V and 3 bases for J; bases not matched to a gene: 4. As DNA, the CDR3 is TGTGCCATCAGTGAGTCGACAGGGTTTGACTATGGCTACACCTTC. This sequence encodes CAISESTGFDYGYTF.

This clonotype came up a few times. The V and J genes are TRBV7-3 and TRBJ2-3, with D maybe TRBD1 (7 bases). Germline V gene lookup returns CDR1 SGHTA and CDR2 FQGTGA. V lost 2 bases, J lost 5 bases, and 14 bases lay in between. The CDR3 has 15 residues. CDR3 region: CASSLVARGVDTQYF. The CDR3, as DNA: TGTGCCAGCAGCTTAGTCGCCAGGGGGGTAGATACGCAGTATTTT. Full variable domain (missing parts from reference TRBV7-3 and TRBJ2-3): GAGVSQTPSNKVTEKGKYVELRCDPISGHTALYWYRQSLGQGPEFLIYFQGTGAADDSGLPNDRFFAVRPEGSVSTLKIQRTERGDSAVYLCASSLVARGVDTQYFGPGTRLTVL.

This chain connects TRBV12-3 or TRBV12-4 to TRBJ2-5; D might be TRBD1 or TRBD2, each matching 6 bases. The J call is doubtful: the DNA matches TRBJ2-7 better. The CDR3 is 14 residues long. This CDR3 is CASSRGEALYEQYF. In nucleotides, the CDR3 is TGTGCCAGCAGTAGGGGGGAGGCACTATACGAGCAGTACTTC.

This clonotype was counted between two and nine times. This chain uses TRBV4-2 with TRBJ1-1; no reliable D call. This CDR3 spans 13 amino acids. CDR1 is LGHNA and CDR2 is YNFKEQ in the germline V gene. Trimming removed 0 bases at V and 7 bases at J, with 9 bases between. The CDR3 DNA reads TGTGCCAGCAGCCAAGATCCGGCAGGTGAAGCTTTCTTT. Amino acids: CASSQDPAGEAFF.

The chain carries TRBV6-2 or TRBV6-3 and TRBJ2-3, with D tentatively TRBD2 (6 bases). With 2 bases removed from V and 0 bases from J, the gap between germline ends came to 15 bases. The CDR3 contains 17 residues. Per the germline V gene, CDR1 is MNHEY and CDR2 is SVGEGT. The CDR3 protein is CASSYRGNPTSTDTQYF. CDR3 in DNA: TGTGCCAGCAGTTACCGGGGGAACCCGACTAGCACAGATACGCAGTATTTT.

CDR3 residues: CASSPHRDSRNEKLFF. The CDR3 DNA sequence: TGTGCCAGCAGCCCCCACAGGGACAGCCGTAATGAAAAACTGTTTTTT. The chain couples TRBV7-8 to TRBJ1-4, with 7 bases that match TRBD1. CDR1 is SGHVS and CDR2 is FQNEAQ in the germline V gene. This CDR3 has 16 residues. V trimming: 5 bases; J trimming: 4 bases; junction bases outside the gene matches: 10.

This clonotype was seen a few times. The V and J genes are TRBV27 and TRBJ2-7, with D unresolved. CDR1 is MNHEY and CDR2 is SMNVEV in the germline V gene (reference sequence). Deletions cut 5 bases from V and 3 bases from J, with 11 bases between. The CDR3 has 13 residues. This CDR3 reads CASSLQQDYEQYF. The DNA of the CDR3 is TGTGCCAGCAGTCTCCAGCAGGACTACGAGCAGTACTTC.

V and J are TRBV12-3 or TRBV12-4 and TRBJ1-2; TRBD1 is a possible D gene (6 bases). Deletions cut 3 bases from V and 1 base from J, with 9 bases between. This CDR3 comprises 14 residues. CDR3: CASSLGDNNYGYTF. For the CDR3, the DNA is TGTGCCAGCAGTTTGGGGGACAATAACTATGGCTACACCTTC.

The rearrangement joins TRBV6-5 to TRBJ1-2; the match to TRBD1 covers 7 bases. The germline V gene encodes CDR1 MNHEY and CDR2 SVGAGI. This CDR3 has 13 amino acids. Trimming took 6 bases from V and 6 from J; bases not matched to a gene: 7. CDR3 sequence reads: CASSHTGAHGYTF. For the CDR3, the DNA is TGTGCCAGCAGCCACACAGGGGCCCATGGCTACACCTTC.

In this sample, this clonotype turned up a few times. V is TRBV25-1 and J is TRBJ2-3, with D perhaps TRBD1 or TRBD2 (5 bases each). Germline loops: CDR1 MGHDK, CDR2 SYGVNS. This CDR3 region has 15 residues. The ends were cut back, 2 bases at V and 3 bases at J, with 12 bases in the middle. This CDR3 reads CASSEPRGTTDTQYF. The DNA for the CDR3 is TGTGCCAGCAGTGAACCGAGGGGCACTACAGATACGCAGTATTTT.

This sequence joins TRBV27 and TRBJ1-6; 9 nucleotides match TRBD1. CDR3 length: 14 amino acids. Trimming at V came to 6 bases and at J to 8 bases, leaving 5 bases not matched to a gene. Germline assignment: CDR1 MNHEY and CDR2 SMNVEV (reference sequence). CDR3 sequence: CASRRRTGDSPLHF. CDR3 bases: TGTGCCAGCAGGAGGAGGACAGGGGATTCACCCCTCCACTTT.

The chain uses TRBV10-3 and TRBJ2-2; D unresolved. Germline V gene lookup returns CDR1 ENHRY and CDR2 SYGVKD. The CDR3 is made up of 13 amino acids. With 2 bases removed from V and 4 bases from J, the gap between germline ends came to 5 bases. CDR3 amino acids: CAISEQFTGELFF. The CDR3 coding sequence is TGTGCCATCAGTGAGCAATTCACCGGGGAGCTGTTTTTT.